This T cell receptor beta chain was identified during a study of blood T cells in healthy people across ages. Overall study results and limits: Possibly confounding the expanded clonotype changes was the fact that donor CMV status was unknown. Estimated diversity across one million T cells was deemed an underestimate.

The people who gave samples were healthy Caucasians from Russia, aged roughly 6 to 100. A J-beta primer mix and a sample-barcoded 5' primer were used in a second PCR of roughly 6 to 11 cycles. A single record per CDR3 protein comes from TCRdb applying MiXCR to the 5' RACE reads. The table has about 1.5 million distinct CDR3 sequences, 40% to 45% seen once; the top ten hold about 4.1%. In the case of this clonotype: Its target is not known.

V gave up 4 bases and J gave up 11 bases; unmatched junction bases: 8. The CDR3 runs 14 residues. Germline V lookup: CDR1 LGHNT, CDR2 FRNRAP. Sequencing used blood. This TCR came from a woman under 30 in good health. This chain connects TRBV12-5 to TRBJ2-5, with TRBD1 matching 12 bases. The CDR3 coding sequence is TGTGCTAGTGGTTCAGGGACAGGGGGCTATGAGCAGTACTTC. Its translation: CASGSGTGGYEQYF.